This T cell receptor (beta chain) is from a study of CD8 T cells in Susac syndrome (dated by TCRdb to the late 2010s). In the study overall: Whether CD8+ T cell activation and differentiation in Susac syndrome was antigen driven was tested using repertoire sequencing. Clonality of the CD8+ T cell repertoire was compared between about a dozen healthy donors, approximately 14 Susac syndrome patients and roughly 16 multiple sclerosis patients.

Peripheral blood CD8+ and CD4+ T cells from healthy donors, Susac syndrome patients and multiple sclerosis patients were profiled using high-throughput TCR beta sequencing. Multiple sclerosis controls were treatment-naive patients with stable or active relapsing-remitting disease fulfilling revised McDonald criteria. Bulk CD8+ and CD4+ T cells were purified magnetically by negative isolation, whereas CD8+ TEMRA cells were enriched by FACS. Blood was drawn into EDTA tubes, processed within 24 hours, and PBMCs were isolated by density gradient centrifugation. PBMCs destined for TCR sequencing were cryopreserved in liquid nitrogen and later thawed in a 37 °C water bath. Purity of sorted or isolated CD4+, CD8+ and CD8+ TEMRA cells was at least 90%. The germline V gene (reference sequence) supplies CDR1 DFQATT and CDR2 SNEGSKA. V is clipped by 0 bases and J by 0 bases, and the sequence between their germline boundaries is 12 bases long. The CDR3 has 16 amino acids, counting the end cysteine and phenylalanine. Here the CDR3 DNA is all that survives: 48 bases in frame from base 1.

Points the paper makes about the study in general: The number of individuals in the TCR sequencing and HLA analysis was recognized as being relatively small.

Regarding this clonotype: Its antigen has not been determined. No qualities accompany the bases; no much larger clone lies one base away.

RNA was extracted with the RNeasy kit and about 0.45 to 1 ug was reverse transcribed using random hexamers. The immunoSEQ multiplex PCR assay, which covers 54 Vbeta and 13 Jbeta segments, was used to amplify TCR beta CDR3 regions. PCR amplification bias was corrected by using a synthetic template baseline for primer optimization and computational correction. Processing in the source paper ran as follows. Reads were assigned to V, D and J genes according to IMGT and analyzed in immunoSEQ Analyzer, with only productive sequences retained. To calculate clonality, Shannon entropy was normalized by log2 of the number of productive unique sequences and then subtracted from one. For each patient and control, public and private clones were evaluated among the 100 most prevalent clones. Clones were defined as Susac-specific when absent from the healthy and MS cohorts, from about 970 published viral clones and from other ImmuneACCESS disease sequences. The public reads were reanalyzed by TCRdb: fastp trimming at Q25, MiXCR alignment, in-frame beta chains only. Each CDR3 protein gets just one entry, which takes the most common genes and DNA from the rows behind it. The authors' filters were not applied to this entry. The sample profile shows 70,000 or so distinct CDR3 sequences; about 94% of them were found once. 0.45% to 0.65% of the sample belongs to the ten largest clones.

This sequence uses TRBV20-1 and TRBJ2-1; TRBD2 could be the D gene, as 5 bases match. What was sequenced was CD8+ T cells from PBMCs. The TCR was taken from a human donor with multiple sclerosis. The DNA reads as follows: TGCAGTGCTAGAGAAATCCGTGGGAGCTCCTACAATGAGCAGTTCTTC. Its coded protein is CSAREIRGSSYNEQFF.